One and the same sample provided the 29 T cell receptor beta chains below, sequenced in a study of monozygotic twins with inflammatory bowel disease (dated by TCRdb to between 2017 and 2020). The library was built by means of 5' RACE. TCRdb records Illumina HiSeq 2500 as the sequencer. Each CDR3 protein sequence appears as one entry after TCRdb reprocessed the reads, and no DNA is included. The sample's own table lists about 160,000 distinct CDR3 sequences. The leading ten clones occupy approximately 3% of the sample. Sequencing input: blood. Receptors were obtained from a human donor with ulcerative colitis or Crohn's disease, or a healthy co-twin of an affected twin (not recorded which).

The V call is TRBV6-1, the J call TRBJ1-2; without DNA, the TCRdb call of TRBD1 cannot be checked. The CDR3 contains 12 residues. Germline CDR1 MNHNS, CDR2 SASEGT. The CDR3 loop reads CASVFPLGGYTF.

The J gene is TRBJ1-1, the V gene TRBV3-1; TCRdb calls TRBD1, which cannot be checked without DNA. The CDR3 has 17 residues. Germline V CDR1 and CDR2: LGHDT, YNNKEL (reference sequence). The CDR3 loop reads CASSQGIGAGRNTEAFF.

The V gene is TRBV15, the J gene TRBJ2-1; as DNA is missing, the TRBD2 call by TCRdb cannot be tested. From germline, CDR1 is LNHNV and CDR2 YYDKDF (reference sequence). CDR3 length equals 16 residues. CDR3 in amino acids: CATWRPGGLPYNEQFF.

This chain's CDR3 is CASSLLLADDVSYNEQFF. V is TRBV27 and J is TRBJ2-1; as DNA is missing, the TRBD2 call by TCRdb cannot be tested. CDR1 and CDR2 from the germline V gene are MNHEY and SMNVEV (reference sequence). This CDR3 is built from 18 residues.

The CDR3 here is CAISGGPNQPQHF. The chain couples TRBV10-3 to TRBJ1-5; TCRdb picks TRBD1, but there is no DNA to check that call. CDR3 size: 13 residues. Germline CDR1 and CDR2: ENHRY and SYGVKD.

V is TRBV6-4 and J is TRBJ2-1; TCRdb's assignment of TRBD2 cannot be checked, as there is no DNA. The germline V gene has CDR1 MRHNA and CDR2 SNTAGT. The CDR3 sequence is 15 residues long. CDR3 protein: CASSDSGGINNEQFF.

This rearrangement joins TRBV6-5 to TRBJ2-1. CDR3 length equals 12 residues. The germline CDR1 and CDR2 sequences are MNHEY and SVGAGI. CDR3 sequence: CASSSITNEQFF.

This chain joins TRBV5-1 and TRBJ2-1; TCRdb's D call of TRBD1 is untestable without DNA. Per the germline V gene, CDR1 is SGHRS and CDR2 is YFSETQ. The CDR3 sequence is 13 residues long. The CDR3 is CASSLSGAWEQFF.

The V gene is TRBV7-9, the J gene TRBJ2-5. CDR3 length: 13 residues. Germline loops: CDR1 SEHNR, CDR2 FQNEAQ (reference sequence). CDR3 region: CASRNWNQETQYF.

V and J are TRBV24-1 and TRBJ2-1; TCRdb indicates TRBD2, and absent DNA this call remains unverified. The CDR3 has 19 residues. Germline loops: CDR1 KGHDR, CDR2 SFDVKD. The CDR3 protein is CATSDATPGLAGVGDEQFF.

This sequence joins TRBV5-1 and TRBJ2-1; TCRdb names TRBD2, which stays unverified in the absence of DNA. Germline assignment: CDR1 SGHRS and CDR2 YFSETQ. The CDR3 contains 16 residues. The CDR3: CASSSGLATIYNEQFF.

This chain joins TRBV7-3 and TRBJ2-5; the D call from TCRdb, TRBD2, cannot be confirmed without DNA. Germline values: CDR1 SGHTA, CDR2 FQGTGA. This CDR3 has 14 amino acids. The CDR3 here is CASSRSGSRETQYF.

This rearrangement joins TRBV5-6 to TRBJ1-6; TCRdb selects TRBD1, and the lack of DNA leaves this call unchecked. Germline CDR1 and CDR2: SGHDT and YYEEEE. The CDR3 has 15 residues. The CDR3 is CASSPSRQGWSPLHF.

V is TRBV30 and J is TRBJ1-1; TCRdb designates TRBD1, a call that cannot be tested without DNA. The CDR3 is 16 residues long. Germline values: CDR1 GTSNPN, CDR2 SVGIG (reference sequence). CDR3 in amino acids: CAWSSRGQGVNTEAFF. The full variable domain, completed using reference TRBV30 and TRBJ1-1, is SQTIHQWPATLVQPVGSPLSLECTVEGTSNPNLYWYRQAAGRGLQLLFYSVGIGQISSEVPQNLSASRPQDRQFILSSKKLLLSDSGFYLCAWSSRGQGVNTEAFFGQGTRLTVV.

The chain uses TRBV4-1 and TRBJ2-3; TCRdb's D call of TRBD2 is untestable without DNA. The CDR3 length is 17 residues. Germline V gene data show CDR1 as MGHRA and CDR2 as YSYEKL. This CDR3 is CASSQDSSSGRLDTQYF.

V and J are TRBV29-1 and TRBJ2-1; TCRdb calls TRBD1, which cannot be checked without DNA. This CDR3 has 12 amino acids. Looked up from germline, CDR1 is SQVTM and CDR2 is ANQGSEA. The CDR3: CSVANGANEQFF.

CDR3 amino acids: CASSQPYEQHF. This rearrangement joins TRBV28 to TRBJ2-7. The CDR3 runs 11 residues. Germline V lookup: CDR1 MDHEN, CDR2 SYDVKM.

The CDR3 sequence: CASSPPAYEQYF. This chain joins TRBV7-2 and TRBJ2-7; lacking DNA, the TRBD1 call made by TCRdb goes unchecked. There are 12 residues in the CDR3. The germline V gene encodes CDR1 SGHTA and CDR2 FQGNSA.

J is TRBJ2-1 and V is TRBV28; TCRdb's D call of TRBD1 is untestable without DNA. This CDR3 is 17 amino acids long. The germline V gene encodes CDR1 MDHEN and CDR2 SYDVKM. This CDR3 reads CASRPTGTSSSYNEQFF.

The V and J genes are TRBV13 and TRBJ2-5; there is no DNA to check the TCRdb D call of TRBD1. Looked up from germline, CDR1 is PRHDT and CDR2 is FYEKMQ (reference sequence). The CDR3 runs to 18 residues. This chain's CDR3 is CASSRQVPTEGGKETQYF. The full variable domain, its missing parts supplied by reference TRBV13 and TRBJ2-5, is AAGVIQSPRHLIKEKRETATLKCYPIPRHDTVYWYQQGPGQDPQFLISFYEKMQSDKGSIPDRFSAQQFSDYHSELNMSSLELGDSALYFCASSRQVPTEGGKETQYFGPGTRLLVL.

V usage is TRBV20-1 and J usage is TRBJ2-5. The CDR3 contains 14 residues. Looked up from germline, CDR1 is DFQATT and CDR2 is SNEGSKA (reference sequence). CDR3 sequence reads: CSASAPPAQETQYF.

The rearrangement joins TRBV11-1 to TRBJ2-1; TCRdb calls TRBD2, which cannot be checked without DNA. The CDR3 length is 18 residues. CDR1 SGHAT and CDR2 FQDESV come from the germline V gene (reference sequence). CDR3 in amino acids: CASSLNVLAGSSYNEQFF.

J is TRBJ1-4 and V is TRBV2; as DNA is missing, the TRBD1 call by TCRdb cannot be tested. This CDR3 has 17 amino acids. Germline values: CDR1 SNHLY, CDR2 FYNNEI. The CDR3 sequence: CASVGLSDRGTNEKLFF.

V is TRBV9 and J is TRBJ2-1; with no DNA, the TCRdb D assignment of TRBD1 cannot be verified. Germline V gene sequence: CDR1 SGDLS, CDR2 YYNGEE. The CDR3 sequence is 19 residues long. CDR3 sequence: CASSANRGRIPAGGDEQFF.

V is TRBV19 and J is TRBJ2-2; no DNA is available, so the TRBD2 call from TCRdb remains unchecked. This CDR3 is 13 amino acids long. Germline lookup yields CDR1 LNHDA and CDR2 SQIVND (reference sequence). CDR3 loop: CASKGPYTGELFF.

This sequence joins TRBV20-1 and TRBJ1-3. Germline V gene lookup returns CDR1 DFQATT and CDR2 SNEGSKA (reference sequence). The CDR3 length is 15 residues. The CDR3 sequence: CSARDFRVSGNTIYF.

V gene TRBV27 combines with J gene TRBJ2-2; lacking DNA, the TRBD1 call made by TCRdb goes unchecked. The CDR3 covers 15 residues. Germline V gene sequence: CDR1 MNHEY, CDR2 SMNVEV (reference sequence). CDR3 loop: CASSWTGVNTGELFF.

The chain carries TRBV12-3 or TRBV12-4 and TRBJ2-7; TCRdb names TRBD1, which stays unverified in the absence of DNA. This CDR3 has 14 residues. This CDR3 reads CASTGAGNVYEQYF.

The chain is built from TRBV7-9 and TRBJ2-2. Germline loops: CDR1 SEHNR, CDR2 FQNEAQ (reference sequence). This CDR3 is 14 amino acids long. The CDR3 region is CASSLDGNTGELFF.